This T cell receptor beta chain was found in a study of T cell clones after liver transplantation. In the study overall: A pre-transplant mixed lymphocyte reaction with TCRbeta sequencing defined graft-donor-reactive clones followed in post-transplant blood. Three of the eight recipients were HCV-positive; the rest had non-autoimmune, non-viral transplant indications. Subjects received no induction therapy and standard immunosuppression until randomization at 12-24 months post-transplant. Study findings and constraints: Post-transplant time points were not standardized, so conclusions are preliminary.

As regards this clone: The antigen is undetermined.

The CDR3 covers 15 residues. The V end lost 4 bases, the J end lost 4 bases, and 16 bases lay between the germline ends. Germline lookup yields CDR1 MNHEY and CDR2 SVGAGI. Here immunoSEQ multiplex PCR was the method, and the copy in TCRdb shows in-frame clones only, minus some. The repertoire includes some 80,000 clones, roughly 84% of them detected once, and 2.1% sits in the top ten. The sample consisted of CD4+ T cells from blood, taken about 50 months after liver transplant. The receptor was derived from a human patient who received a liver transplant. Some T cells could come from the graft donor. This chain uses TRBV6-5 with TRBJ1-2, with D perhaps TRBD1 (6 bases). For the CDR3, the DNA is TGTGCCAGCAGTTTGGGCAGGGGAGGGAGCTATGGCTACACCTTC. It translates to CASSLGRGGSYGYTF.